The 26 T cell receptor beta chains in this list originate from one sample, sequenced in a study of post-analysis software for immune sequencing data. Study-wide results and caveats: Controls had lower frequencies than patients of 4 or 5 TRBV segments, which included TRBV5-6, TRBV5-1 and TRBV20-1.

Antigens of these TCRs are unknown. Prepared libraries of TCR beta cDNA carried unique molecular identifiers. TCRdb analysed the PCR reads with MiXCR anew, one entry per CDR3 protein. The table includes approximately 350,000 distinct CDR3 sequences, roughly 38% detected once. The sequenced material came from blood. The receptors shown here come from a girl under 18 with multiple sclerosis.

The chain carries TRBV20-1 and TRBJ2-3; 7 bases match TRBD2. With 2 bases clipped from V and 6 bases from J, the junction kept 14 bases outside the gene matches. The CDR3 is made up of 16 amino acids. Germline V gene data show CDR1 as DFQATT and CDR2 as SNEGSKA (reference sequence). The CDR3 reads CSARPWKAGGTDTQYF. The CDR3 nucleotides are TGCAGTGCTAGACCTTGGAAAGCCGGGGGGACGGATACGCAGTATTTT.

This clonotype appeared a few times. The rearrangement joins TRBV12-3 or TRBV12-4 to TRBJ1-5; 8 bases map to TRBD1. With V trimmed by 8 bases and J by 2 bases, 8 bases remained unmatched. The CDR3 sequence is 15 residues long. CDR3 amino acids: CASGLQGDGNQPQHF. The CDR3, as DNA: TGTGCCAGCGGCTTACAGGGGGACGGCAATCAGCCCCAGCATTTT.

This clonotype was detected many times. This chain connects TRBV5-1 to TRBJ2-1; 7 bases map to TRBD1. With V trimmed by 4 bases and J by 0 bases, 7 bases remained unmatched. Germline CDR1 and CDR2: SGHRS and YFSETQ. The CDR3 consists of 16 residues. As DNA, the CDR3 is TGCGCCAGCAGCATCGTCAGGGGGAGCTCCTACAATGAGCAGTTCTTC. It specifies CASSIVRGSSYNEQFF.

This clonotype was detected a few times. This chain uses TRBV9 with TRBJ2-7; maybe TRBD2 (6 bases). The CDR3 totals 15 residues. CDR1 SGDLS and CDR2 YYNGEE come from the germline V gene. V was cut by 0 bases and J by 2 bases, with 12 bases left in between. DNA for the CDR3: TGTGCCAGCAGCGTAGAGGAGGGACTTACCTACGAGCAGTACTTC. It codes for CASSVEEGLTYEQYF. The full variable domain, its missing parts supplied by reference TRBV9 and TRBJ2-7, is DSGVTQTPKHLITATGQRVTLRCSPRSGDLSVYWYQQSLDQGLQFLIQYYNGEERAKGNILERFSAQQFPDLHSELNLSSLELGDSALYFCASSVEEGLTYEQYFGPGTRLTVT.

This clonotype was counted at least ten times. The chain links TRBV5-4 to TRBJ1-6, with 8 positions matching TRBD1. Germline V gives CDR1 SGHNT, CDR2 YYREEE (reference sequence). Trimming at V came to 2 bases and at J to 2 bases, leaving 3 bases not matched to a gene. The CDR3 is 16 amino acids. The CDR3 region is CASSFRTGPYNSPLHF. Here the CDR3 DNA reads TGTGCCAGCAGCTTCCGGACAGGGCCCTATAATTCACCCCTCCACTTT.

This clonotype was seen a few times. The J gene is TRBJ2-3, the V gene TRBV20-1; 7 nucleotides agree with TRBD1. Germline lookup yields CDR1 DFQATT and CDR2 SNEGSKA (reference sequence). Trimming removed 6 bases from V and 0 bases from J; junction bases left unmatched: 15. The CDR3 runs to 17 residues. Here the CDR3 reads CSARLLLRGHSTDTQYF. CDR3 nucleotides: TGCAGTGCGCGTCTTTTGCTGAGGGGGCACAGCACAGATACGCAGTATTTT.

This clonotype was counted a few times. This rearrangement joins TRBV12-3 or TRBV12-4 to TRBJ1-5; a possible D gene is TRBD1 (5 bases). With 5 bases removed from V and 7 bases from J, the gap between germline ends came to 9 bases. The CDR3 spans 12 residues. CDR3 residues: CASSAGGQPQHF. The CDR3 region has the DNA TGTGCCAGCAGTGCGGGGGGACAGCCCCAGCATTTT.

Written as DNA, the CDR3 is TGCAGTGCCATAACAGGGGGCTGGGGTGGCTACACCTTC. It specifies CSAITGGWGGYTF. The V call is TRBV20-1, the J call TRBJ1-2; TRBD1 agrees at 9 bases. The CDR3 has 13 amino acids. Germline values: CDR1 DFQATT, CDR2 SNEGSKA (reference sequence). J was trimmed by 7 bases and V by 6 bases; bases with no gene match: 9.

This rearrangement joins TRBV27 to TRBJ1-1; D is possibly TRBD1 (5 bases). The CDR3 loop spans 14 amino acids. V lost 5 bases to trimming and J lost 2 bases, with 12 bases between them. The germline V gene has CDR1 MNHEY and CDR2 SMNVEV (reference sequence). CDR3 in DNA: TGTGCCAGCAGTCGGGGCTCAGCAAACACTGAAGCTTTCTTT. It codes for CASSRGSANTEAFF.

The genes are TRBV12-5 and TRBJ1-4; D might be TRBD1 (5 bases). The V and J ends lost 0 bases and 8 bases respectively, with 19 bases between them. The CDR3 is 17 amino acids. Germline V gene lookup returns CDR1 LGHNT and CDR2 FRNRAP. The CDR3 loop reads CASGLVRSGARNEKLFF. The CDR3 DNA reads TGTGCTAGTGGTTTGGTACGGTCCGGGGCAAGAAACGAAAAACTGTTTTTT. Based on the CDR3 plus reference TRBV12-5 and TRBJ1-4, the full variable domain is DARVTQTPRHKVTEMGQEVTMRCQPILGHNTVFWYRQTMMQGLELLAYFRNRAPLDDSGMPKDRFSAEMPDATLATLKIQPSEPRDSAVYFCASGLVRSGARNEKLFFGSGTQLSVL.

About this clonotype itself: A read error may explain this, as a much larger clone is one base away. Here the CDR3 reads CASSLGGSSNEQYF. In DNA, the CDR3 is TGTGCCAGCAGCCTAGGGGGTAGCAGCAATGAGCAGTACTTC. V usage is TRBV7-2 and J usage is TRBJ2-5; tentatively, D is TRBD1 (6 bases). Germline V lookup: CDR1 SGHTA, CDR2 FQGNSA. The CDR3 consists of 14 residues. V dropped 5 bases and J dropped 11 bases, with 21 bases sitting between them.

This clonotype was observed a few times. The V gene is TRBV7-3, the J gene TRBJ2-1; 9 bases align to TRBD2. The CDR3 runs 15 residues. With 6 bases clipped from V and 4 bases from J, the junction kept 7 bases outside the gene matches. Germline V gene sequence: CDR1 SGHTA, CDR2 FQGTGA. In nucleotides, the CDR3 is TGTGCCAGCAGGGAGAGCGGGGGGACATACAATGAGCAGTTCTTC. Protein product: CASRESGGTYNEQFF.

CDR3 nucleotide sequence: TGTGCCAGCAGCCAGGGACTTGAGACCCCCTACGAGCAGTACTTC. Translation gives CASSQGLETPYEQYF. The chain carries TRBV3-1 and TRBJ2-7; a possible D gene is TRBD2 (6 bases). The CDR3 loop spans 15 amino acids. CDR1 LGHDT and CDR2 YNNKEL come from the germline V gene (reference sequence). Between the trimmed V and J ends, which lost 3 bases and 2 bases, there was a span of 14 bases.

Comments on this clonotype: The junction differs from germline at one of its ends, possibly a read error. The rearrangement uses TRBV6-1 and TRBJ1-5, with D perhaps matching TRBD1 (5 bases). The CDR3 contains 15 residues. Germline assignment: CDR1 MNHNS and CDR2 SASEGT. The CDR3: CASRLDPGKDQSQHF. CDR3 nucleotides: TGTGCCAGCCGACTTGATCCAGGGAAGGATCAGTCCCAGCATTTT.

This chain uses TRBV6-5 with TRBJ2-7, with TRBD2 as a possible D gene (6 bases). Germline V gives CDR1 MNHEY, CDR2 SVGAGI. The V and J ends lost 0 bases and 5 bases respectively, with 8 bases between them. The length of the CDR3 is 13 residues. CDR3: CASSYSLAHEQYF. In DNA form, the CDR3 reads TGTGCCAGCAGTTACTCTCTAGCGCACGAGCAGTACTTC.

The V gene is TRBV20-1, the J gene TRBJ2-2, with D possibly called TRBD1 or TRBD2 (6 bases each). Trimming cost V 6 bases and J 5 bases, with 19 bases left between them. Germline CDR1 DFQATT, CDR2 SNEGSKA (reference sequence). The CDR3 totals 15 residues. The CDR3 DNA is TGCAGTGCCCCACGAGGGGGTCGGGGGACCGGGGAGCTGTTTTTT. Amino acids: CSAPRGGRGTGELFF.

This clonotype was detected a few times. The V and J genes are TRBV4-1 and TRBJ2-1; 7 bases are a match to TRBD2. Trimming took 2 bases from V and 7 from J; bases not matched to a gene: 5. Germline V gene data show CDR1 as MGHRA and CDR2 as YSYEKL. The CDR3 is 14 residues long. The CDR3 DNA follows: TGCGCCAGCAGCCAACCAGCGGGGTCGAATGAGCAGTTCTTC. Translation: CASSQPAGSNEQFF.

This clonotype was seen more than once but under ten times. The chain combines TRBV6-1 with TRBJ2-7, with unresolved D. V was trimmed by 3 bases and J by 2 bases, leaving 8 bases between them. Germline CDR1 is MNHNS and CDR2 is SASEGT. This CDR3 is 13 amino acids long. This chain's CDR3 is CASSEHAAYEQYF. For the CDR3, the DNA is TGTGCCAGCAGTGAGCATGCGGCCTACGAGCAGTACTTC.

The rearrangement joins TRBV7-8 to TRBJ2-7, with 7 bases that match TRBD1. In germline, CDR1 is SGHVS, CDR2 FQNEAQ. CDR3 length: 15 residues. J gave up 6 bases and V 5 bases, and 13 bases lay outside the gene matches. The CDR3 protein is CASSPRQGRLTEQYF. The DNA of the CDR3 is TGTGCCAGCAGCCCGCGACAGGGACGGTTGACCGAGCAGTACTTC.

The chain is built from TRBV18 and TRBJ2-3; TRBD2 matches 9 bases. V dropped 2 bases and J dropped 2; count of bases not matched to a gene: 2. Germline lookup yields CDR1 KGHSH and CDR2 LQKENI. This CDR3 is 15 amino acids long. The CDR3 sequence: CASSPKGLATDTQYF. The DNA of the CDR3 is TGTGCCAGCTCACCAAAGGGACTAGCCACAGATACGCAGTATTTT.

The chain uses TRBV11-1 and TRBJ2-2, with D maybe TRBD1 (6 bases). Per germline, CDR1 SGHAT and CDR2 FQDESV (reference sequence). This CDR3 has 14 amino acids. Trimming removed 4 bases at V and 5 bases at J, with 11 bases between. The CDR3 region has the DNA TGTGCCAGCAGCTCCCGACAGGCAACCGGGGAGCTGTTTTTT. Amino acid sequence: CASSSRQATGELFF.

This clonotype was seen a handful of times. V usage is TRBV11-2 and J usage is TRBJ2-5; no clear D gene. Per the germline V gene, CDR1 is SGHAT and CDR2 is FQNNGV. V shed 0 bases and J shed 0 bases, with 14 bases lying between them. The CDR3 sequence is 17 residues long. Here the CDR3 reads CASSLDRRAFYQETQYF. CDR3 nucleotides: TGTGCCAGCAGCTTAGATCGTAGAGCCTTTTACCAAGAGACCCAGTACTTC.

On this clonotype: A much larger clonotype is one base distant, so this may be a read error. This rearrangement joins TRBV29-1 to TRBJ2-7; D gene ambiguous. The end of the DNA is better explained by TRBJ2-5, so the J call may be wrong. This CDR3 is built from 14 residues. Per the germline V gene, CDR1 is SQVTM and CDR2 is ANQGSEA. CDR3 residues: CSVEGSGVGWTQYF. The CDR3 DNA follows: TGCAGCGTTGAAGGATCTGGGGTTGGGTGGACCCAGTACTTC.

There are a few counts of this clonotype. The rearrangement links TRBV4-1 to TRBJ1-1; D perhaps matches TRBD1 (5 bases). V lost 4 bases to trimming and J lost 4 bases, with 16 bases between them. The germline V gene encodes CDR1 MGHRA and CDR2 YSYEKL. This CDR3 has 15 residues. As DNA, the CDR3 is TGCGCCAGCAGCCCAGGGCCCCTTAGGGGCACTGAAGCTTTCTTT. Residues: CASSPGPLRGTEAFF.

DNA of the CDR3: TGTGCCAGCAGTCCGACTAGCGGGGGGAGAATCAATGAGCAGTTCTTC. This codes for CASSPTSGGRINEQFF. V is TRBV27 and J is TRBJ2-1; TRBD2 aligns across 13 bases. The CDR3 length is 16 residues. V was pared by 5 bases and J by 6 bases, with 7 bases of the junction left unmatched. Germline CDR1 and CDR2: MNHEY and SMNVEV (reference sequence).

The chain's CDR3 is CASSLRDRADTQYF. In DNA form, the CDR3 reads TGCGCCAGCAGCCTTCGGGACAGGGCAGATACGCAGTATTTT. The chain recombines TRBV4-1 with TRBJ2-3, with 9 bases lining up with TRBD1. The CDR3 loop spans 14 amino acids. Germline values: CDR1 MGHRA, CDR2 YSYEKL. With V trimmed by 4 bases and J by 4 bases, 3 bases remained unmatched.